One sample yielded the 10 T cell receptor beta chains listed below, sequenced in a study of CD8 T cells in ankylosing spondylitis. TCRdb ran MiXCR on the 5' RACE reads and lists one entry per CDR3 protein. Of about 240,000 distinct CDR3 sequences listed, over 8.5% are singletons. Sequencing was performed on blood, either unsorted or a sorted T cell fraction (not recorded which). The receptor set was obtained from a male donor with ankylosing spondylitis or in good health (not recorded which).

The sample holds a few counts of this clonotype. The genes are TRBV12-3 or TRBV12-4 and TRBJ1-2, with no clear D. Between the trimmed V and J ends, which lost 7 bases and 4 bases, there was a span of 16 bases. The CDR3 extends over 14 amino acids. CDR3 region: CASIRHPVGYGYTF. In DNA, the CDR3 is TGTGCCAGCATCCGACACCCCGTTGGCTATGGCTACACCTTC.

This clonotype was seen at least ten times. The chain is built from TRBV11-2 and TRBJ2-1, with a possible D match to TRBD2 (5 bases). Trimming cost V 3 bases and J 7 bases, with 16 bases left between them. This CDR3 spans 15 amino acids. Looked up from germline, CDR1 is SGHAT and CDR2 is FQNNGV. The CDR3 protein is CASSFGGFEGNEQFF. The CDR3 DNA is TGTGCCAGCAGCTTCGGTGGTTTTGAGGGAAATGAGCAGTTCTTC.

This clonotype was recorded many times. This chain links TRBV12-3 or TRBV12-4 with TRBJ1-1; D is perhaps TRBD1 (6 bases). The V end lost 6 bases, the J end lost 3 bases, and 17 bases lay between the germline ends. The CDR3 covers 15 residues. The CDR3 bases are TGTGCCAGCAGCCCATCCGGGGGGCGGTACACTGAAGCTTTCTTT. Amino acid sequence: CASSPSGGRYTEAFF.

The chain's CDR3 is CAVPGGTARYNEQFF. DNA of the CDR3: TGTGCCGTCCCCGGGGGGACAGCTCGTTACAATGAGCAGTTCTTC. The chain uses TRBV5-4 and TRBJ2-1; D might be TRBD1 or TRBD2, each matching 7 bases. V was clipped by 10 bases and J by 4 bases, with 21 bases between them. Germline V gene data show CDR1 as SGHNT and CDR2 as YYREEE (reference sequence). This CDR3 is 15 amino acids long.

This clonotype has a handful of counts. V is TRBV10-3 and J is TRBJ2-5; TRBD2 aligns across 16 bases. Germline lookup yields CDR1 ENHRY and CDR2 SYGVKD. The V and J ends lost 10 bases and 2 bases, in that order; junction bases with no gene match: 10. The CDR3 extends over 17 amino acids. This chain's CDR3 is CATRDGTSGRGQETQYF. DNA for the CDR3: TGTGCCACCAGGGACGGGACTAGCGGGAGGGGGCAAGAGACCCAGTACTTC.

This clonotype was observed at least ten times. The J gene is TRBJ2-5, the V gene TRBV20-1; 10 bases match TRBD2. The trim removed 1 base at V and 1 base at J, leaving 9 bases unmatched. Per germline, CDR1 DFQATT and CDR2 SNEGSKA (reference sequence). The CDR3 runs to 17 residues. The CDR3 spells CSARAASGSITQETQYF. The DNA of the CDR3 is TGCAGTGCTAGAGCCGCTAGCGGGAGTATAACCCAAGAGACCCAGTACTTC.

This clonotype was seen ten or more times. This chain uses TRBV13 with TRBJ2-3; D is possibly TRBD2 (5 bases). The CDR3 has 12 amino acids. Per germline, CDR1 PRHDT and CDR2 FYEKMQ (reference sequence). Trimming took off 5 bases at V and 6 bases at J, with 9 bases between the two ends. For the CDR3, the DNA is TGTGCCAGCAGCAACTTAGCGGATACGCAGTATTTT. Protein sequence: CASSNLADTQYF.

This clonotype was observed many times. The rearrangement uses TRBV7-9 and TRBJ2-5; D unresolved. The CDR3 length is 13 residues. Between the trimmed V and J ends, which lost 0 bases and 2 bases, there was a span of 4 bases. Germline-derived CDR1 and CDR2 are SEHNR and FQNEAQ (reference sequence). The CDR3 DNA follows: TGTGCCAGCAGCTTAGCCAAACAAGAGACCCAGTACTTC. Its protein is CASSLAKQETQYF.

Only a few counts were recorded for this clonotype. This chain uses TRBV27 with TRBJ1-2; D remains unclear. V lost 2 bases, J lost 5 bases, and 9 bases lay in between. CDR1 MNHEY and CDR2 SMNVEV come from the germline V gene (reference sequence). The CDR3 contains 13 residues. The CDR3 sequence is CASSLKAGYGYTF. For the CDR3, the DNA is TGTGCCAGCAGTTTAAAGGCCGGGTATGGCTACACCTTC.

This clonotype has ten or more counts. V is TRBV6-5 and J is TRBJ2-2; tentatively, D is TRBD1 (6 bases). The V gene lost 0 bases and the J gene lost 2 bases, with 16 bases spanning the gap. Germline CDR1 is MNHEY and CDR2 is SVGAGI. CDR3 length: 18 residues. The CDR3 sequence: CASSYSNRGRGNTGELFF. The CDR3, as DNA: TGTGCCAGCAGTTACTCGAATAGGGGCAGGGGAAACACCGGGGAGCTGTTTTTT.